This entry lists 24 T cell receptor beta chains sequenced from one sample in a study of cytomegalovirus exposure and HLA in healthy donors. The PCR used 60 Vbeta and 13 Jbeta primers. The repertoire was sequenced with immunoSEQ multiplex PCR; TCRdb's copy has only in-frame clones and lacks some. The sample gives some 130,000 clones, 78% of which show up once; 3% to 4% is in the top ten. Input material: PBMCs. Every receptor here comes from a woman aged 25 to 39 in good health and CMV-seropositive.

The chain uses TRBV5-4 and TRBJ2-5, with 10 bases matching TRBD2. The V gene's germline CDR1 is SGHNT and CDR2 YYREEE (reference sequence). J gave up 9 bases and V 0 bases, and 14 bases lay outside the gene matches. This CDR3 contains 17 residues. This CDR3 is CASSLAVERGGLGAQYF. In DNA, the CDR3 is TGTGCCAGCAGCTTGGCGGTGGAGCGGGGGGGCCTGGGGGCCCAGTACTTC.

This clone was seen more than once but under ten times. This sequence joins TRBV10-3 and TRBJ1-5; 8 nucleotides align to TRBD1. V lost 10 bases to trimming and J lost 1 base; unmatched junction nucleotides: 12. Looked up from germline, CDR1 is ENHRY and CDR2 is SYGVKD. The CDR3 covers 16 residues. The CDR3 loop is CATWTGIGGSNQPQHF. The CDR3 coding sequence is TGTGCCACCTGGACAGGGATCGGCGGAAGCAATCAGCCCCAGCATTTT.

The chain couples TRBV7-9 to TRBJ2-1; 7 nucleotides agree with TRBD2. The germline V gene encodes CDR1 SEHNR and CDR2 FQNEAQ (reference sequence). This CDR3 is 13 amino acids long. Trimming took 5 bases from V and 5 from J; bases not matched to a gene: 3. Written as DNA, the CDR3 is TGTGCCAGCAGCCTAACTAGCGACAATGAGCAGTTCTTC. Encoded protein: CASSLTSDNEQFF.

This clone showed up just a few times. The V gene is TRBV27, the J gene TRBJ2-7; TRBD2 is a possible D gene (6 bases). Germline V gene data show CDR1 as MNHEY and CDR2 as SMNVEV (reference sequence). V was pared by 3 bases and J by 6 bases, with 12 bases between. This CDR3 contains 13 residues. CDR3 bases: TGTGCCAGCAGTTTGGCGGGACCTAGCGAGCAGTACTTC. This encodes CASSLAGPSEQYF.

The V call is TRBV6-6, the J call TRBJ1-2; weak D call: TRBD1 (5 bases). The CDR3 runs to 13 residues. Germline V gives CDR1 MNHNY, CDR2 SVGAGI (reference sequence). The V end was cut by 6 bases, the J end by 4 bases, with 12 bases between. The CDR3 sequence: CASSMDILYGYTF. The CDR3 region has the DNA TGTGCCAGCAGCATGGACATCCTCTATGGCTACACCTTC.

In nucleotides, the CDR3 is TGTGCCAGCAGTGCCCACGGCAGGGGGTTCGGAAACACCATATATTTT. It translates to CASSAHGRGFGNTIYF. V usage is TRBV2 and J usage is TRBJ1-3; 7 bases agree with TRBD1. The CDR3 consists of 16 residues. The germline V gene encodes CDR1 SNHLY and CDR2 FYNNEI. V gave up 4 bases and J gave up 4 bases; unmatched junction bases: 10.

V is TRBV7-2 and J is TRBJ2-7; 11 bases are a match to TRBD2. The V and J ends lost 7 bases and 3 bases, in that order; junction bases with no gene match: 8. Germline CDR1 reads SGHTA; CDR2 reads FQGNSA. The CDR3 is 15 residues long. CDR3 nucleotides: TGTGCCAGCACCTCCCATAGCGGGGGGGACTACGAGCAGTACTTC. Translated: CASTSHSGGDYEQYF.

This clone was observed a handful of times. The chain joins TRBV15 to TRBJ2-3; tentatively, D is TRBD1 (5 bases). Trimming pared 5 bases from V and 6 bases from J, leaving 15 bases between. Looked up from germline, CDR1 is LNHNV and CDR2 is YYDKDF (reference sequence). This CDR3 has 14 amino acids. CDR3: CATSGSMPGDTQYF. Here the CDR3 DNA reads TGTGCCACCAGCGGCTCTATGCCAGGGGATACGCAGTATTTT.

V gene TRBV4-2 combines with J gene TRBJ2-7; D remains ambiguous. V was clipped by 4 bases and J by 6 bases, with 25 bases between them. Germline V gene lookup returns CDR1 LGHNA and CDR2 YNFKEQ. The CDR3 totals 17 residues. The DNA for the CDR3 is TGTGCCAGCAGCCGCAGCATTTCAGGCCAGTCGTCCGTCGAGCAGTACTTC. The encoded protein is CASSRSISGQSSVEQYF.

The V call is TRBV5-1, the J call TRBJ2-7; TRBD2 matches at 7 bases. Germline V gene data show CDR1 as SGHRS and CDR2 as YFSETQ. Germline trimming cut 0 bases from V and 2 bases from J; bases unmatched to any gene: 5. This CDR3 is built from 15 residues. The DNA of the CDR3 is TGCGCCAGCAGCTTGGCGGCAGGGACTACCTACGAGCAGTACTTC. Amino acid sequence: CASSLAAGTTYEQYF.

The chain recombines TRBV29-1 with TRBJ2-1, with TRBD2 matching 13 bases. The J segment lost 5 bases and the V segment lost 1 base, leaving 2 bases of the junction unmatched. Germline V gene data show CDR1 as SQVTM and CDR2 as ANQGSEA. This CDR3 comprises 15 residues. The CDR3 loop reads CSVEGTSGGHNEQFF. The CDR3 region has the DNA TGCAGCGTTGAAGGGACTAGCGGGGGTCACAATGAGCAGTTCTTC.

The gene calls are TRBV5-6 and TRBJ2-7; TRBD1 is a possible D gene (6 bases). CDR3 length equals 15 residues. From germline, CDR1 is SGHDT and CDR2 YYEEEE. V gave up 0 bases and J gave up 6 bases, with 16 bases separating them. In DNA, the CDR3 is TGTGCCAGCAGCTTGGGGGTGGGGGCCACTAGCGAGCAGTACTTC. It is translated as CASSLGVGATSEQYF.

This chain joins TRBV5-1 and TRBJ1-1, with a weak D call TRBD1 (6 bases). Germline V CDR1 and CDR2: SGHRS, YFSETQ. With 4 bases removed from V and 3 bases from J, the gap between germline ends came to 16 bases. There are 15 residues in the CDR3. The CDR3 nucleotides are TGCGCCAGCAGCCCCAGATCTACAGGGTACACTGAAGCTTTCTTT. This translates into CASSPRSTGYTEAFF.

The V call is TRBV30, the J call TRBJ2-5; D perhaps matches TRBD2 (6 bases). Germline V gives CDR1 GTSNPN, CDR2 SVGIG (reference sequence). Trimming pared 5 bases from V and 5 bases from J, leaving 12 bases between. There are 12 residues in the CDR3. CDR3 sequence reads: CAWGRRAETQYF. The DNA for the CDR3 is TGTGCCTGGGGGCGGAGGGCCGAGACCCAGTACTTC.

The V call is TRBV5-1, the J call TRBJ2-1, with D possibly matching TRBD2 (7 bases). The CDR3 loop spans 13 amino acids. V lost 4 bases and J 5 bases, leaving 10 bases between the germline ends. From germline, CDR1 is SGHRS and CDR2 YFSETQ. The CDR3 coding sequence is TGCGCCAGCAGCGCGGGGGACAACAATGAGCAGTTCTTC. Encoded protein: CASSAGDNNEQFF.

This rearrangement joins TRBV5-4 to TRBJ2-1, with 7 bases fitting TRBD2. There are 13 residues in the CDR3. J was trimmed by 5 bases and V by 3 bases; bases with no gene match: 2. Germline V CDR1 and CDR2: SGHNT, YYREEE (reference sequence). CDR3 DNA sequence: TGTGCCAGCAGCTGGGGGGGTAACAATGAGCAGTTCTTC. It translates to CASSWGGNNEQFF.

V and J are TRBV7-6 and TRBJ2-1; 8 bases align to TRBD1. The CDR3 consists of 16 residues. The germline V gene has CDR1 SGHVS and CDR2 FNYEAQ. V lost 3 bases and J lost 5; bases outside the gene matches: 9. The CDR3 DNA reads TGTGCCAGCAGCTTGTACGGGACAGGTCCGGACAATGAGCAGTTCTTC. Its translation: CASSLYGTGPDNEQFF.

V usage is TRBV7-9 and J usage is TRBJ2-1; tentatively, D is TRBD2 (5 bases). Germline V gene lookup returns CDR1 SEHNR and CDR2 FQNEAQ (reference sequence). The CDR3 covers 15 residues. V dropped 3 bases and J dropped 0 bases, with 9 bases sitting between them. DNA for the CDR3: TGTGCCAGCAGCTTGGGGAGCCTCTCCTACAATGAGCAGTTCTTC. Protein product: CASSLGSLSYNEQFF.

The V call is TRBV5-1, the J call TRBJ2-1, with a tentative D call TRBD2 (5 bases). Germline CDR1 is SGHRS and CDR2 is YFSETQ. The V gene lost 6 bases and the J gene lost 8 bases, with 15 bases spanning the gap. This CDR3 comprises 13 residues. CDR3 sequence reads: CASNEGDVDEQFF. The DNA for the CDR3 is TGCGCCAGCAACGAGGGAGACGTGGATGAGCAGTTCTTC. The entire variable domain, with the rest obtained from reference TRBV5-1 and TRBJ2-1, is as follows: KAGVTQTPRYLIKTRGQQVTLSCSPISGHRSVSWYQQTPGQGLQFLFEYFSETQRNKGNFPGRFSGRQFSNSRSEMNVSTLELGDSALYLCASNEGDVDEQFFGPGTRLTVL.

This rearrangement joins TRBV10-3 to TRBJ2-7, with TRBD2 as a possible D gene (6 bases). Germline-derived CDR1 and CDR2 are ENHRY and SYGVKD. V was cut by 2 bases and J by 3 bases, with 14 bases left in between. The CDR3 loop spans 15 amino acids. The CDR3 nucleotides are TGTGCCATCAGTGAGGGATTAGCGGCGTTCTACGAGCAGTACTTC. Protein: CAISEGLAAFYEQYF.

The chain is built from TRBV2 and TRBJ1-1; D is ambiguous. This CDR3 region has 14 residues. V was clipped by 6 bases and J by 1 base, with 12 bases between them. Germline assignment: CDR1 SNHLY and CDR2 FYNNEI. The CDR3 spells CASRRADGNTEAFF. CDR3 in DNA: TGTGCCAGCAGGAGGGCGGATGGGAACACTGAAGCTTTCTTT.

In DNA form, the CDR3 reads TGTGCTAGTGCCGTCCAGGGCGGGGAGCTGTTTTTT. Amino acid sequence: CASAVQGGELFF. This chain joins TRBV12-5 and TRBJ2-2; D is perhaps TRBD1 (5 bases). The CDR3 length is 12 residues. CDR1 LGHNT and CDR2 FRNRAP come from the germline V gene. Between the trimmed V and J ends, which lost 7 bases and 7 bases, there was a span of 10 bases. Looking up the rest from reference TRBV12-5 and TRBJ2-2 gives the full variable domain: DARVTQTPRHKVTEMGQEVTMRCQPILGHNTVFWYRQTMMQGLELLAYFRNRAPLDDSGMPKDRFSAEMPDATLATLKIQPSEPRDSAVYFCASAVQGGELFFGEGSRLTVL.

The gene calls are TRBV4-1 and TRBJ1-2; D uncertain. Per the germline V gene, CDR1 is MGHRA and CDR2 is YSYEKL. The CDR3 covers 14 residues. Trimming removed 1 base at V and 1 base at J, with 7 bases between. The chain's CDR3 is CASSQGASNYGYTF. DNA of the CDR3: TGCGCCAGCAGCCAAGGAGCTAGTAACTATGGCTACACCTTC.

This clone was counted a few times. The V call is TRBV14, the J call TRBJ2-1; TRBD2 aligns across 7 bases. CDR3 length: 17 residues. CDR1 is SGHDN and CDR2 is FVKESK in the germline V gene. The junction had 9 bases not matched to a gene; V was cut back by 4 bases and J by 0 bases. CDR3 nucleotide sequence: TGTGCCAGCAGCCTCGGGGAGGGGCTAAGCTCCTACAATGAGCAGTTCTTC. It codes for CASSLGEGLSSYNEQFF.